This T cell receptor beta chain was captured in a study of T cell repertoires and HLA-DP antigens. The count of this clone is one. Its antigen is undetermined. Here immunoSEQ multiplex PCR was the method, and the copy in TCRdb shows in-frame clones only, minus some. The table has about 110,000 clones, around 93% seen once; the top ten hold 0.25% to 0.3%. Material for sequencing was CD4+ T cells from PBMCs. This sequence was found in a young woman in good health and CMV-seronegative.

CDR3 loop: CASSPGRGLSSYNEQFF. The CDR3 DNA sequence: TGTGCCAGCAGCCCCGGTAGAGGGTTGAGCTCCTACAATGAGCAGTTCTTC. The chain carries TRBV5-4 and TRBJ2-1; the D gene is possibly TRBD2 (5 bases). Between the trimmed V and J ends, which lost 4 bases and 0 bases, there was a span of 17 bases. Looked up from germline, CDR1 is SGHNT and CDR2 is YYREEE (reference sequence). There are 17 residues in the CDR3.